This T cell receptor beta chain was captured in a study of cytomegalovirus exposure and HLA in healthy donors. Turning to this clone: What it binds is not known.

Findings and caveats of the study: Fewer N-insertions than the roughly 650-donor mean were reportedly shown by an Asian-associated ancestry cluster in a later analysis. When a later analysis compared HLA-associated TCR beta chains with equally common others, the HLA-associated chains turned out to be more clonally expanded and to have lower generation probabilities.

The PCR used 60 Vbeta and 13 Jbeta primers. Original data processing: Approximately 11 million of tens of millions of unique TCR beta chains were shared, per a later count. Measured with immunoSEQ multiplex PCR; TCRdb has only the in-frame clones, and not every one. V and J calls and clone size are given by that table; D and trimming were obtained from the DNA. Of roughly 130,000 clones detected, approximately 80% appear once; the ten largest clones hold 1%. The sequence derives from a middle-aged man in good health and CMV-seronegative. Sequenced input: PBMCs.

In DNA, the CDR3 is TGCGCCAGCAGCTTGGCCGCAGATACAGATACGCAGTATTTT. It yields the protein CASSLAADTDTQYF. The rearrangement joins TRBV5-1 to TRBJ2-3; unclear D gene. Germline lookup yields CDR1 SGHRS and CDR2 YFSETQ. Trimming cost V 0 bases and J 3 bases, with 8 bases left between them. The CDR3 covers 14 residues.